The table lists the clone carrying this T cell receptor beta chain with many counts. What it binds is unknown. Amplification targeted TCR beta CDR3 regions from RNA transcripts. The study used the HTBI primer set for a first-round RT-PCR of the TCR CDR3. TCRdb recomputed calls from the multiplex PCR reads with MiXCR, one row per CDR3 protein. The sample contains tens of thousands of distinct CDR3 sequences, approximately 53% of which appear only once. Lactation, pregnancy, other autoimmune disease or uncontrolled infection excluded patients. Each 10 ml fresh peripheral blood draw supplied the PBMCs. The sample belongs to a study of T cells in Graves' hyperthyroidism and ophthalmopathy. Study-wide points: Model output signaled ophthalmopathy a median approximately 6 months ahead of onset.

V gave up 4 bases and J gave up 9 bases; unmatched junction bases: 11. Per the germline V gene, CDR1 is GTSNPN and CDR2 is SVGIG (reference sequence). The CDR3 has 15 amino acids. The chain couples TRBV30 to TRBJ1-6; 8 bases line up with TRBD1. Sequencing was carried out using blood. The origin of this receptor is a woman aged 60-75 years with Graves' ophthalmopathy. The CDR3 DNA follows: TGTGCCTGGACTGTCAGACAGGGGCCATTTTCACCCCTCCACTTT. Its protein is CAWTVRQGPFSPLHF.